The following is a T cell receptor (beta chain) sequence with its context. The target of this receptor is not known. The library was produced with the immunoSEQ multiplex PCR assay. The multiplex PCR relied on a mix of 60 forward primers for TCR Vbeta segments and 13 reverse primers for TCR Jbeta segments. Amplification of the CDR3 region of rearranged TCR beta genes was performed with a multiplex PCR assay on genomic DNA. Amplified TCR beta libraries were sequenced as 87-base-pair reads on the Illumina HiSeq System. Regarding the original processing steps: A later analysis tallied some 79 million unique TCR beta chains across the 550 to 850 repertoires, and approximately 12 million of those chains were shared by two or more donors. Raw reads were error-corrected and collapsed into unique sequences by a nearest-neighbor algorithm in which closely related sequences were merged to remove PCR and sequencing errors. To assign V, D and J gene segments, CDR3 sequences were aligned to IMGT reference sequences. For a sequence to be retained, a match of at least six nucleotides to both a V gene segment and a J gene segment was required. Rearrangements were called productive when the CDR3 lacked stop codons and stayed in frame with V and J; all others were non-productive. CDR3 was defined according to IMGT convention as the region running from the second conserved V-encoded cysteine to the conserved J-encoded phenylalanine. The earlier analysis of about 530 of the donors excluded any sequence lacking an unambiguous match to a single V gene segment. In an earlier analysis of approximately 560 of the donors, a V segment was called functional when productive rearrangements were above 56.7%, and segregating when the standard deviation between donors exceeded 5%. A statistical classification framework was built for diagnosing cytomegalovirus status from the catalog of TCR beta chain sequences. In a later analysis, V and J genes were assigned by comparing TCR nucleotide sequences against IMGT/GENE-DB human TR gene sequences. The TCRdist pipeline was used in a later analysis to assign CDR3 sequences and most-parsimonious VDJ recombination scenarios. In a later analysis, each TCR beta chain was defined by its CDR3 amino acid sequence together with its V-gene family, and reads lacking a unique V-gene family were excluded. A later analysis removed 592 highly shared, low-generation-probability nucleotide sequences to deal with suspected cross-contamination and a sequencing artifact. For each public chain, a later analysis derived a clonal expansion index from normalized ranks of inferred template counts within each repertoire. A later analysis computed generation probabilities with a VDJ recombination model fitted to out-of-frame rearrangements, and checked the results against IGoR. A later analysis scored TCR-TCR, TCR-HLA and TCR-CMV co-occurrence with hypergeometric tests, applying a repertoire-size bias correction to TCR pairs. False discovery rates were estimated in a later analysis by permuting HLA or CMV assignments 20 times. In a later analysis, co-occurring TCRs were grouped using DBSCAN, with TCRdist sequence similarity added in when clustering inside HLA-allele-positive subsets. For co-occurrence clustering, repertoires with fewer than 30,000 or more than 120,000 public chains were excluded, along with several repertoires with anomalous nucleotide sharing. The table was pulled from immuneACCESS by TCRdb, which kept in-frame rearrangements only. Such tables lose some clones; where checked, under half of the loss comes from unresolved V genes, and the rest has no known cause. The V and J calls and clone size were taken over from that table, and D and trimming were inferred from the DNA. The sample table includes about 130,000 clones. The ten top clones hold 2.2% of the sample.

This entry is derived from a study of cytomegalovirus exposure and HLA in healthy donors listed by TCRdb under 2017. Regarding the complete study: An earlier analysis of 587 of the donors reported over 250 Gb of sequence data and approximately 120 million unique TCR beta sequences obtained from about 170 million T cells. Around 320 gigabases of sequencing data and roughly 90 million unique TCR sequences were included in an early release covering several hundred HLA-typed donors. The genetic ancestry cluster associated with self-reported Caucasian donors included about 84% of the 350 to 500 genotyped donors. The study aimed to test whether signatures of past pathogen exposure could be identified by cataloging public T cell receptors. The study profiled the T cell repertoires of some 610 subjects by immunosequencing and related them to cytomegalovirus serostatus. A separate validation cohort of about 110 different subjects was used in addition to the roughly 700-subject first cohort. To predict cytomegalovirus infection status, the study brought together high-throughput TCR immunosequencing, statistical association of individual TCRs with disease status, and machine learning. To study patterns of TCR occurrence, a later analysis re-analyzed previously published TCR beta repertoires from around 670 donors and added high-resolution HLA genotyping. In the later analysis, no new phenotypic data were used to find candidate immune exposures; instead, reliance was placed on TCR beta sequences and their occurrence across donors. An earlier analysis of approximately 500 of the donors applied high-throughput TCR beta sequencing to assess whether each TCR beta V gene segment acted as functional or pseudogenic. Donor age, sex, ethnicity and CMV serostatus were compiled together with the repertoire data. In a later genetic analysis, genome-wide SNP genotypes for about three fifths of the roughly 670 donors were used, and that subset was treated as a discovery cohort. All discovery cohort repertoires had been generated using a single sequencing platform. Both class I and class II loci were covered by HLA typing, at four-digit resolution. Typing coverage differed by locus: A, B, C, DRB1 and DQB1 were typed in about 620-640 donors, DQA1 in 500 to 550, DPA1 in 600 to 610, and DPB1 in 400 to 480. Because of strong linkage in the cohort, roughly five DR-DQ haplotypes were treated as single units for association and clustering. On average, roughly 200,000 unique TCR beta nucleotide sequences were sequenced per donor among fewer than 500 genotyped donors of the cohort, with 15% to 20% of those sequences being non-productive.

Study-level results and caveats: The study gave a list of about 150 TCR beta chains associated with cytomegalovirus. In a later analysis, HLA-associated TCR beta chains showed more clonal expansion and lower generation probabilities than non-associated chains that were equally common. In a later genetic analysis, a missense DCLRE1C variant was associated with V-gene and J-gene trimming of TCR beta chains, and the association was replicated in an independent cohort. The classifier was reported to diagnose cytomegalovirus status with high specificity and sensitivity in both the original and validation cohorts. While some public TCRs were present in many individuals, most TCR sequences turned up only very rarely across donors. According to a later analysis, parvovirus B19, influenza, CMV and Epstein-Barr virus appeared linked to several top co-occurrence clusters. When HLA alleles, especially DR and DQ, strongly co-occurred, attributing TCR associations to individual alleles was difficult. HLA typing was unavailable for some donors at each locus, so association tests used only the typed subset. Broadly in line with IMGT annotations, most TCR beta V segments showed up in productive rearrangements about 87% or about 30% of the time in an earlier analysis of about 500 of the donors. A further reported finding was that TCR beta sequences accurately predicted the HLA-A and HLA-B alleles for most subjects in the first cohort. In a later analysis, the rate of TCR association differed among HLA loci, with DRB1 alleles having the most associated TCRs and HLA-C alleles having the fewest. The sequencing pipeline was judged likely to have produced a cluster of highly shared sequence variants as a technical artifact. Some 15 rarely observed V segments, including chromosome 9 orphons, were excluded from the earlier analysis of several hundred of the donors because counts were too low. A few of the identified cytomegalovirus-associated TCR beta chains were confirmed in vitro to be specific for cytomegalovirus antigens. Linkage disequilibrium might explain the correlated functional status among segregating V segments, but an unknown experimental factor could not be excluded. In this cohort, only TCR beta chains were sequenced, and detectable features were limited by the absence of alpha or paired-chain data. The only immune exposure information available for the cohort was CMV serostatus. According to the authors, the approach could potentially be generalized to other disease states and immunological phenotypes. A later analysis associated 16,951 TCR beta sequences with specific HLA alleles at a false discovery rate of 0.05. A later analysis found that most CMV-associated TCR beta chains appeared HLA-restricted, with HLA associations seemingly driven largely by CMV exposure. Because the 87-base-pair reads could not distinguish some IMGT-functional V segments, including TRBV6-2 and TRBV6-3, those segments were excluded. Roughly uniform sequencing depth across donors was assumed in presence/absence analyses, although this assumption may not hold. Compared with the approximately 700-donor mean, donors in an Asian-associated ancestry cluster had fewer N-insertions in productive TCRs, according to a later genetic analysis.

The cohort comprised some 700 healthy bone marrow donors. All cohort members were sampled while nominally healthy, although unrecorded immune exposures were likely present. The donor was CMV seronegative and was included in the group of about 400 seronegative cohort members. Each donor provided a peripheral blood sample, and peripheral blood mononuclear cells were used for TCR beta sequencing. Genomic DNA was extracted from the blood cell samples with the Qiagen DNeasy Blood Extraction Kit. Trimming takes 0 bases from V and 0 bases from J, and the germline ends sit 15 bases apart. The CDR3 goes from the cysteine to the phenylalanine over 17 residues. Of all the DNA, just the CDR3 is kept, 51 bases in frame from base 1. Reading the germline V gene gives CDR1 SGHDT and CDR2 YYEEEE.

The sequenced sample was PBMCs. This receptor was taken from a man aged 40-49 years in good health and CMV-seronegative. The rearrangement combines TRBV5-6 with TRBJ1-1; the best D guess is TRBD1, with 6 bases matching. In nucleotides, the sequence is TGTGCCAGCAGCTTGGGGGGGGGTAGACAGGTGAACACTGAAGCTTTCTTT. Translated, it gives CASSLGGGRQVNTEAFF.